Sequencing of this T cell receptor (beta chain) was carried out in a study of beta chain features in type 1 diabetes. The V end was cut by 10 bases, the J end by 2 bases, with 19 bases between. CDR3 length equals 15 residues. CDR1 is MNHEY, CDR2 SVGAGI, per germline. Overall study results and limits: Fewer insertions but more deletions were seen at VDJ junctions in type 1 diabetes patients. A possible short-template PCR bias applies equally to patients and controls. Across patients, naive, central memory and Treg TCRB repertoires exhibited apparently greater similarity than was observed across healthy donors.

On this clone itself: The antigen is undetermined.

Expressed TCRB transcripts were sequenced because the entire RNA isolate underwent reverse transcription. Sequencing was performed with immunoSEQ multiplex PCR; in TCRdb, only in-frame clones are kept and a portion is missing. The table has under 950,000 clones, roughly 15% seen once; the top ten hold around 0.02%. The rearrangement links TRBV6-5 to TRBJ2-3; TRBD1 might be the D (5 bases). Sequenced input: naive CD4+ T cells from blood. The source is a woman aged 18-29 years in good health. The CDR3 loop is CATRPNTGHTDTQYF. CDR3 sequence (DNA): TGTGCCACCCGACCCAATACTGGACACACAGATACGCAGTATTTT.